The 28 T cell receptor beta chains presented below share a single source sample, sequenced in a study of blood T cells in healthy people across ages. Through a sample-barcoded 5' primer and a J-beta primer mix, a second PCR was run for roughly 6 to 12 cycles. TCRdb called the 5' RACE reads again in MiXCR, with one record for every CDR3 protein. The repertoire includes hundreds of thousands of distinct CDR3 sequences, around 41% of them detected once, and around 30% sits in the top ten. Sequencing input: blood. The receptors were sampled from a man aged 80 or over in good health.

This clonotype was counted between two and nine times. The CDR3: CASSSPRGTAFF. CDR3 DNA sequence: TGTGCCAGCAGCTCACCCAGGGGAACGGCTTTCTTT. This chain uses TRBV7-2 with TRBJ1-1, with a possible D match to TRBD1 (6 bases). The CDR3 runs to 12 residues. Germline V gene data show CDR1 as SGHTA and CDR2 as FQGNSA. Trimming pared 4 bases from V and 11 bases from J, leaving 14 bases between.

The V gene is TRBV6-6, the J gene TRBJ2-4; TRBD1 agrees at 9 bases. Trimming at V came to 6 bases and at J to 2 bases, leaving 5 bases not matched to a gene. Germline values: CDR1 MNHNY, CDR2 SVGAGI (reference sequence). The CDR3 has 15 amino acids. The CDR3 spells CASSKQGATKNIQYF. DNA for the CDR3: TGTGCCAGCAGCAAACAGGGGGCGACCAAAAACATTCAGTACTTC.

The genes are TRBV14 and TRBJ2-3, with D perhaps matching TRBD2 (5 bases). Germline CDR1 reads SGHDN; CDR2 reads FVKESK. The ends were cut back, 4 bases at V and 1 base at J, with 9 bases in the middle. The CDR3 covers 14 residues. CDR3 bases: TGTGCCAGCAGCCTTAGACTACGCACAGATACGCAGTATTTT. Translating gives CASSLRLRTDTQYF.

This clonotype was found a few times. V and J are TRBV28 and TRBJ2-5; maybe TRBD1 (5 bases). The V gene lost 7 bases and the J gene lost 3 bases, with 15 bases spanning the gap. The CDR3 has 14 residues. From germline, CDR1 is MDHEN and CDR2 SYDVKM. CDR3 DNA sequence: TGTGCCAGCAAAACCGACAGACGGAAAGAGACCCAGTACTTC. Translation: CASKTDRRKETQYF. Based on the CDR3 plus reference TRBV28 and TRBJ2-5, the full variable domain is DVKVTQSSRYLVKRTGEKVFLECVQDMDHENMFWYRQDPGLGLRLIYFSYDVKMKEKGDIPEGYSVSREKKERFSLILESASTNQTSMYLCASKTDRRKETQYFGPGTRLLVL.

This chain connects TRBV20-1 to TRBJ2-7, with a tentative D call TRBD2 (6 bases). Trimming took off 5 bases at V and 4 bases at J, with 12 bases between the two ends. The CDR3 has 12 amino acids. Germline lookup yields CDR1 DFQATT and CDR2 SNEGSKA (reference sequence). This CDR3 is CSASREVYEQYF. The CDR3 nucleotides read TGCAGTGCTTCCAGGGAGGTATACGAGCAGTACTTC.

This chain connects TRBV20-1 to TRBJ2-5, with a weak D call TRBD2 (6 bases). Between the trimmed V and J ends, which lost 7 bases and 4 bases, there was a span of 13 bases. Per the germline V gene, CDR1 is DFQATT and CDR2 is SNEGSKA (reference sequence). The CDR3 has 12 residues. The CDR3 DNA reads as TGCAGTGTCCGGGAGCAGGGAGAGACCCAGTACTTC. Protein: CSVREQGETQYF.

The chain couples TRBV2 to TRBJ1-2, with a weak D call TRBD1 (6 bases). Per germline, CDR1 SNHLY and CDR2 FYNNEI. V lost 1 base to trimming and J lost 1 base, with 7 bases between them. The CDR3 runs to 14 residues. As DNA, the CDR3 is TGTGCCAGCAGTGAAGACAGGGATAACTATGGCTACACCTTC. The encoded protein is CASSEDRDNYGYTF.

This clonotype was observed at least ten times. The rearrangement links TRBV29-1 to TRBJ2-6; TRBD2 matches 8 bases. The CDR3 has 17 amino acids. V dropped 2 bases and J dropped 0; count of bases not matched to a gene: 6. Germline V CDR1 and CDR2: SQVTM, ANQGSEA. The CDR3, as DNA: TGCAGCGTTGAAAAGTCGGGGGGGGCCTCTGGGGCCAACGTCCTGACTTTC. It codes for CSVEKSGGASGANVLTF.

The chain carries TRBV7-9 and TRBJ2-1; 10 positions match TRBD1. CDR1 SEHNR and CDR2 FQNEAQ come from the germline V gene (reference sequence). This CDR3 has 16 amino acids. Trimming removed 4 bases from V and 9 bases from J; junction bases left unmatched: 12. The CDR3 here is CASSYLPGQGFGEQFF. As DNA, the CDR3 is TGTGCCAGCAGCTATTTACCGGGACAGGGGTTCGGTGAGCAGTTCTTC.

The rearrangement uses TRBV6-2 or TRBV6-3 and TRBJ1-2, with D possibly matching TRBD1 (5 bases). V was shortened by 8 bases and J by 7 bases, with 20 bases between the two germline ends. The CDR3 length is 14 residues. Germline CDR1 MNHEY, CDR2 SVGEGT. CDR3 loop: CASGQAPQGAGYTF. CDR3 nucleotide sequence: TGTGCCAGCGGGCAAGCCCCGCAGGGAGCTGGCTACACCTTC.

This clonotype was counted a few times. This sequence joins TRBV6-1 and TRBJ2-7, with 7 bases aligning to TRBD1. V shed 1 base and J 4 bases; nucleotides not matched to a gene: 7. Germline-derived CDR1 and CDR2 are MNHNS and SASEGT. This CDR3 is 15 amino acids long. The CDR3 nucleotides are TGTGCCAGCAGTGAAGGAGGTCAGGGGGTATACGAGCAGTACTTC. Its protein product is CASSEGGQGVYEQYF.

The chain has TRBV7-2 and TRBJ2-7; 12 positions match TRBD1. CDR1 is SGHTA and CDR2 is FQGNSA in the germline V gene. The CDR3 extends over 19 amino acids. With 5 bases clipped from V and 2 bases from J, the junction kept 16 bases outside the gene matches. CDR3 protein: CASSASGTGGQSLPYEQYF. In nucleotides, the CDR3 is TGTGCCAGCAGCGCATCCGGGACAGGGGGCCAGTCGCTACCCTACGAGCAGTACTTC. The variable domain in full, completed from reference TRBV7-2 and TRBJ2-7, reads GAGVSQSPSNKVTEKGKDVELRCDPISGHTALYWYRQSLGQGLEFLIYFQGNSAPDKSGLPSDRFSAERTGGSVSTLTIQRTQQEDSAVYLCASSASGTGGQSLPYEQYFGPGTRLTVT.

CDR3 in amino acids: CASSLPSTGDNQPQHF. The CDR3 coding sequence is TGTGCCAGCAGTTTGCCCTCCACAGGGGACAATCAGCCCCAGCATTTT. This chain joins TRBV28 and TRBJ1-5; 7 bases are a match to TRBD1. The germline CDR1 and CDR2 sequences are MDHEN and SYDVKM. Losses at the gene ends were 3 bases for V and 3 bases for J; bases not matched to a gene: 8. This CDR3 has 16 amino acids.

The chain is built from TRBV20-1 and TRBJ2-3; either TRBD1 or TRBD2 may fit D (5 bases each). Germline V gene data show CDR1 as DFQATT and CDR2 as SNEGSKA (reference sequence). The CDR3 covers 11 residues. Deletions cut 3 bases from V and 5 bases from J, with 6 bases between. The CDR3 nucleotides are TGCAGTGCTAGTGGGGGAGATACGCAGTATTTT. Residues: CSASGGDTQYF.

V gene TRBV29-1 combines with J gene TRBJ1-1, with TRBD1 matching over 7 bases. The CDR3 length is 12 residues. V gave up 7 bases and J gave up 8 bases; unmatched junction bases: 10. CDR1 SQVTM and CDR2 ANQGSEA come from the germline V gene. The DNA for the CDR3 is TGCAGCGCCGCGGGTCTGGGACAGGAAGCTTTCTTT. Translated: CSAAGLGQEAFF.

The rearrangement joins TRBV7-8 to TRBJ2-3, with 12 bases that match TRBD1. Germline V CDR1 and CDR2: SGHVS, FQNEAQ. The CDR3 loop spans 16 amino acids. V lost 4 bases to trimming and J lost 3 bases; unmatched junction nucleotides: 5. The DNA for the CDR3 is TGTGCCAGCAGCTACCGGGACAGGGGGCTTACAGATACGCAGTATTTT. This gives the protein CASSYRDRGLTDTQYF.

This chain connects TRBV29-1 to TRBJ1-1, with D unresolved. Per germline, CDR1 SQVTM and CDR2 ANQGSEA. This CDR3 has 10 residues. Trimming cost V 4 bases and J 6 bases, with 6 bases left between them. This CDR3 reads CSVGRPEAFF. CDR3 in DNA: TGCAGCGTTGGCAGGCCTGAAGCTTTCTTT.

V gene TRBV6-5 combines with J gene TRBJ1-6, with 8 bases matching TRBD1. Germline loops: CDR1 MNHEY, CDR2 SVGAGI. J gave up 7 bases and V 2 bases, and 13 bases lay outside the gene matches. This CDR3 is built from 18 residues. The CDR3 loop reads CASSYSPPTGAANSPLHF. CDR3 sequence (DNA): TGTGCCAGCAGTTACAGTCCCCCGACAGGGGCTGCGAATTCACCCCTCCACTTT.

The table lists this clonotype with a few counts. The chain joins TRBV28 to TRBJ2-3; 8 bases are a match to TRBD1. Germline values: CDR1 MDHEN, CDR2 SYDVKM. The J segment lost 5 bases and the V segment lost 5 bases, leaving 12 bases of the junction unmatched. This CDR3 spans 16 amino acids. The CDR3 DNA reads TGTGCCAGCAGTCCGCCCGGGACAGGCTGGGGAGATACGCAGTATTTT. Its protein is CASSPPGTGWGDTQYF.

This chain uses TRBV27 with TRBJ2-2, with no clear D. From germline, CDR1 is MNHEY and CDR2 SMNVEV (reference sequence). CDR3 length: 16 amino acids. Trimming stripped 7 bases from V and 4 bases from J, with 19 bases between. CDR3 DNA: TGTGCCAGCACCTGGGTCGCTGACGGACGCACCGGGGAGCTGTTTTTT. Its protein product is CASTWVADGRTGELFF.

V usage is TRBV27 and J usage is TRBJ2-1; tentative D call: TRBD2 (5 bases). Germline CDR1 and CDR2: MNHEY and SMNVEV (reference sequence). The CDR3 has 13 residues. Trimming left V 2 bases short and J 9 bases short, with 11 bases between. The CDR3 nucleotides are TGTGCCAGCAGTTTACGCGGGCCAAGTGAGCAGTTCTTC. Its protein is CASSLRGPSEQFF.

The chain joins TRBV29-1 to TRBJ2-1, with TRBD1 identical over 9 bases. The V and J ends lost 6 bases and 9 bases, in that order; junction bases with no gene match: 9. This CDR3 has 13 amino acids. Per the germline V gene, CDR1 is SQVTM and CDR2 is ANQGSEA. The CDR3 protein is CSVLGTGTTEQFF. The CDR3 DNA reads as TGCAGCGTCTTAGGGACAGGGACGACTGAGCAGTTCTTC.

As concerns this clonotype: This may arise from a read error, as a much more abundant clone is one base away. The chain has TRBV4-1 and TRBJ1-4; perhaps TRBD1 as D (5 bases). The CDR3 runs to 15 residues. Germline CDR1 reads MGHRA; CDR2 reads YSYEKL. CDR3 amino acids: CTSSRGQGPNEKLFF. In DNA form, the CDR3 reads TGCACCAGCAGCCGAGGCCAGGGACCTAATGAAAAACTGTTTTTT.

J is TRBJ2-5 and V is TRBV20-1; D gene uncertain. With the DNA end fitting TRBJ2-1 better, the J assignment may be wrong. Germline assignment: CDR1 DFQATT and CDR2 SNEGSKA (reference sequence). The CDR3 sequence is 14 residues long. The CDR3 is CSARVTAEQETQFF. The CDR3 nucleotides are TGCAGTGCTAGAGTAACAGCAGAACAAGAGACCCAGTTCTTC.

This clonotype was detected only a few times. The chain recombines TRBV2 with TRBJ2-7; a possible D gene is TRBD2 (5 bases). Deletions cut 8 bases from V and 2 bases from J, with 16 bases between. Germline lookup yields CDR1 SNHLY and CDR2 FYNNEI. This CDR3 contains 14 residues. CDR3 in DNA: TGTGCCAGCCTGGGCGTGGAGGATGCCTACGAGCAGTACTTC. Its protein is CASLGVEDAYEQYF.

This clonotype was detected only once. This chain joins TRBV12-3 or TRBV12-4 and TRBJ2-7; D not resolved. V was pared by 2 bases and J by 2 bases, with 16 bases between. The CDR3 has 16 amino acids. The CDR3 DNA reads as TGTGCCAGCAGTTTATCTCAGGAGACGCAAACCTACGAGCAGTACTTC. Translating gives CASSLSQETQTYEQYF.

This clonotype was recorded a few times. This sequence joins TRBV5-1 and TRBJ2-3, with 8 bases aligning to TRBD2. With V trimmed by 0 bases and J by 3 bases, 6 bases remained unmatched. CDR3 length: 16 residues. Germline CDR1 reads SGHRS; CDR2 reads YFSETQ. The CDR3 nucleotides are TGCGCCAGCAGCTTGGAGGTCCGGGGGGGAACAGATACGCAGTATTTT. Protein: CASSLEVRGGTDTQYF.

The rearrangement joins TRBV4-1 to TRBJ2-5, with 8 positions matching TRBD1. With 4 bases clipped from V and 1 base from J, the junction kept 8 bases outside the gene matches. The CDR3 runs to 16 residues. Looked up from germline, CDR1 is MGHRA and CDR2 is YSYEKL. The CDR3 reads CASSLHTGGGQETQYF. The DNA for the CDR3 is TGCGCCAGCAGCCTCCACACAGGGGGAGGCCAAGAGACCCAGTACTTC.